The 10 T cell receptor beta chains presented below share a single source sample, sequenced in a study of CD8 T cells in Susac syndrome. After extraction with the RNeasy kit, roughly 0.5 to 1 ug of the RNA was reverse transcribed using random hexamers. TCRdb redid the calling of the immunoSEQ multiplex PCR reads with MiXCR, one entry per CDR3 protein. The sample shows 400,000 to 550,000 distinct CDR3 sequences, more than 70% of them seen only once. Sequenced input: CD8+ T cells from PBMCs. The source of these receptors is a human donor with multiple sclerosis.

This chain connects TRBV25-1 to TRBJ1-1; weak D call: TRBD1 (5 bases). Deletions cut 3 bases from V and 8 bases from J, with 10 bases between. The germline gives CDR1 MGHDK, CDR2 SYGVNS. The CDR3 sequence is 12 residues long. The CDR3 spells CASSEGGGEAFF. In DNA form, the CDR3 reads TGTGCCAGCAGTGAGGGGGGGGGAGAAGCTTTCTTT.

The V call is TRBV30, the J call TRBJ2-2; D is undetermined. Trimming pared 2 bases from V and 7 bases from J, leaving 11 bases between. CDR3 length: 13 residues. Germline loops: CDR1 GTSNPN, CDR2 SVGIG (reference sequence). The CDR3 region is CAWSWSGDGELFF. CDR3 in DNA: TGTGCCTGGAGTTGGTCGGGCGACGGGGAGCTGTTTTTT. Full variable domain (remainder filled in from reference TRBV30 and TRBJ2-2): SQTIHQWPATLVQPVGSPLSLECTVEGTSNPNLYWYRQAAGRGLQLLFYSVGIGQISSEVPQNLSASRPQDRQFILSSKKLLLSDSGFYLCAWSWSGDGELFFGEGSRLTVL.

V gene TRBV2 combines with J gene TRBJ2-3; TRBD1 is a possible D gene (5 bases). V was pared by 4 bases and J by 1 base, with 15 bases between. This CDR3 is built from 16 residues. Germline CDR1 and CDR2: SNHLY and FYNNEI. The chain's CDR3 is CASSGGSEPGTDTQYF. In DNA form, the CDR3 reads TGTGCCAGCAGTGGGGGCTCCGAGCCTGGCACAGATACGCAGTATTTT.

The chain combines TRBV6-2 or TRBV6-3 with TRBJ1-5, with D possibly TRBD1 on 5 matching bases. The CDR3 is 15 residues long. Trimming shortened V by 4 bases and J by 7 bases, and 17 bases separated the two germline ends. Germline CDR1 is MNHEY and CDR2 is SVGEGT. The DNA of the CDR3 is TGTGCCAGCAGTTCGCTCCTAATCGGGGACCAGCCCCAGCATTTT. It encodes CASSSLLIGDQPQHF.

The genes are TRBV27 and TRBJ2-2; D not certain. CDR1 and CDR2 from the germline V gene are MNHEY and SMNVEV (reference sequence). V was shortened by 1 base and J by 7 bases, with 10 bases between the two germline ends. The CDR3 has 14 residues. In nucleotides, the CDR3 is TGTGCCAGCAGTTTATACAGTGTTAACGGGGAGCTGTTTTTT. This gives the protein CASSLYSVNGELFF.

This chain connects TRBV3-1 to TRBJ2-3; D tentatively fits TRBD1 or TRBD2 (5 bases each). This CDR3 region has 17 residues. Germline V gene lookup returns CDR1 LGHDT and CDR2 YNNKEL (reference sequence). V was clipped by 4 bases and J by 2 bases, with 19 bases between them. The CDR3 here is CASSPHLEGRNTDTQYF. The CDR3 DNA reads as TGTGCCAGCAGCCCCCACCTAGAGGGGCGAAACACAGATACGCAGTATTTT.

The CDR3 sequence: CATSRDGTTGLEETQYF. The CDR3 DNA sequence: TGTGCCACCAGCAGAGATGGGACAACGGGTCTGGAGGAGACCCAGTACTTC. The chain joins TRBV15 to TRBJ2-5; D might be TRBD1 (6 bases). CDR1 is LNHNV and CDR2 is YYDKDF in the germline V gene (reference sequence). The CDR3 runs 17 residues. V shed 0 bases and J shed 5 bases, with 19 bases lying between them.

V usage is TRBV6-1 and J usage is TRBJ2-7; TRBD2 matches 13 bases. Germline-derived CDR1 and CDR2 are MNHNS and SASEGT. V lost 5 bases, J lost 0 bases, and 4 bases stayed unmatched. The CDR3 loop spans 16 amino acids. The CDR3 is CASSPGLAGASYEQYF. CDR3 nucleotide sequence: TGTGCCAGCAGTCCCGGACTAGCGGGGGCCTCCTACGAGCAGTACTTC.

The J gene is TRBJ2-6, the V gene TRBV27; D possibly corresponds to TRBD2 (6 bases). The ends were cut back, 4 bases at V and 1 base at J, with 11 bases in the middle. The germline V gene encodes CDR1 MNHEY and CDR2 SMNVEV (reference sequence). The CDR3 extends over 16 amino acids. The CDR3 region has the DNA TGTGCCAGCAGTTCCAGGGAGGCGTCTGGGGCCAACGTCCTGACTTTC. Translated: CASSSREASGANVLTF. The whole variable domain, filled in from reference TRBV27 and TRBJ2-6, reads EAQVTQNPRYLITVTGKKLTVTCSQNMNHEYMSWYRQDPGLGLRQIYYSMNVEVTDKGDVPEGYKVSRKEKRNFPLILESPSPNQTSLYFCASSSREASGANVLTFGAGSRLTVL.

This sequence joins TRBV10-2 and TRBJ2-7; 9 bases fit TRBD1. CDR1 WSHSY and CDR2 SAAADI come from the germline V gene. CDR3 length: 15 amino acids. Trimming at V came to 6 bases and at J to 4 bases, leaving 10 bases not matched to a gene. CDR3 DNA: TGCGCCAGCAGGTCCGAGAGGACAGGGGTATACGAGCAGTACTTC. Its protein is CASRSERTGVYEQYF.